This T cell receptor (beta chain) was recorded in a study of beta chain features in type 1 diabetes. Study overall: Investigators examined more than 90 million sorted cells across all samples. Whole-study findings and limits: Type 1 diabetes patients had fewer VDJ junction insertions and more deletions. Patients with Type 1 diabetes showed moderately but significantly shorter TCRB CDR3s in all four CD4+ subsets.

Every single donor gave one heparinised blood draw, and these averaged about 120 mL. The CDR3 has 15 residues. With V trimmed by 3 bases and J by 0 bases, 5 bases remained unmatched. Germline V gene lookup returns CDR1 SGHTA and CDR2 FQGNSA. What was sequenced were expressed TCRB transcripts, since all of the isolated RNA had been reverse transcribed. Mean read depth for naive, central memory and regulatory T cell samples was about 3.6 million reads. Generated by immunoSEQ multiplex PCR, the TCRdb table keeps only in-frame clones and is missing some. Among hundreds of thousands of clones listed, 13% were seen once. As regards this clone: Its antigen is undetermined.

This chain joins TRBV7-2 and TRBJ2-7, with 7 bases aligning to TRBD1. The receptor was isolated from a man younger than 30 with type 1 diabetes. The sequenced sample consisted of naive CD4+ T cells from blood. The CDR3 DNA follows: TGTGCCAGCAGCTTCGGACAGGCGAGCTCCTACGAGCAGTACTTC. Protein: CASSFGQASSYEQYF.